This T cell receptor beta chain is from a study of tumor-infiltrating lymphocytes in primary liver carcinoma. A word on this clonotype: Its antigen is unknown. The CDR3 does not close with the conserved phenylalanine or tryptophan, likely indicating a read error.

Taking about 18-30 mg of unsorted bulk tissue, the authors co-extracted RNA and DNA. Regarding the study as a whole: There were only about 7.5-25% of top clones found in all five tumor regions.

Priming with a constant-region primer yielded TCR beta cDNA from roughly 0.45 ug total RNA. Three nested multiplex PCR rounds, a slightly modified ARM-PCR, produced the libraries for TCR beta. The first two PCR rounds used TRBV1-TRBV30 primers with a Cbeta primer, 10 cycles each. TCRdb re-called the multiplex PCR reads with MiXCR, one entry per CDR3 protein. The data hold roughly 100,000 distinct CDR3 sequences, with around 83% observed a single time. This CDR3 comprises 19 residues. CDR1 SGHRS and CDR2 YFSETQ come from the germline V gene. The TCR originated in a middle-aged man with primary liver carcinoma and hepatitis B virus infection. Sequenced: liver tumor tissue from sampling region 3. This sample's subset: tumor region T3, left-lateral pole. The chain carries TRBV5-1 and TRBJ2-5; 8 bases are shared with TRBD2. The CDR3 is CASSLRGSGAAFFQETQYY. Written as DNA, the CDR3 is TGCGCCAGTAGCTTGCGAGGTAGCGGGGCTGCCTTCTTCCAAGAGACCCAGTACTAC.